Below, 2 T cell receptor beta chains from the same sample are listed, as sequenced in a study of blood T cells in healthy people across ages (dated by TCRdb to 2014 to 2015). Library creation used 5' RACE. The data were produced on an Illumina HiSeq 2500. The second PCR ran for about 7 to 11 cycles and used a J-beta primer mix along with a sample-barcoded 5' primer. TCRdb redid the processing of the public reads, applying fastp at Q25 and MiXCR, and retained in-frame beta chains. Each CDR3 protein appears once, grouped with its most common genes and DNA. The sample yields 800,000 to 950,000 distinct CDR3 sequences; roughly 28% were counted once. The top ten constitute roughly 10% of the sample. These records were also assigned to another study, of T cells of mothers and their children.

The sample consisted of blood. Source of these receptors: a woman in her forties in good health.

Points on this clonotype: At one end, the junction sequence differs from germline, possibly due to a read error. The chain links TRBV4-1 to TRBJ1-5, with 7 positions matching TRBD1. Germline V gene data show CDR1 as MGHRA and CDR2 as YSYEKL. The CDR3 runs 16 residues. The CDR3 sequence: CANSQGTVYSNQPQHF. The DNA for the CDR3 is TGCGCCAACAGCCAAGGGACAGTGTATAGCAATCAGCCCCAGCATTTT.

This sequence joins TRBV6-6 and TRBJ1-1, with 7 bases aligning to TRBD1. The V segment lost 6 bases and the J segment 6 bases; nucleotides outside the gene matches: 7. The germline gives CDR1 MNHNY, CDR2 SVGAGI (reference sequence). CDR3 length: 13 residues. CDR3 protein: CASSLDRVAEAFF. The CDR3 bases are TGTGCCAGCAGCCTTGACAGGGTTGCTGAAGCTTTCTTT.